This T cell receptor (beta chain) was sequenced in a study of graft-versus-host responses after intestinal transplantation. As for this clone: The target antigen is unknown.

V shed 5 bases and J 0 bases; nucleotides not matched to a gene: 1. Germline V CDR1 and CDR2: LNHDA, SQIVND (reference sequence). The CDR3 sequence is 14 residues long. Profiling relied on immunoSEQ multiplex PCR, and the TCRdb table lists in-frame clones only, not all of them. The sample carries around 130,000 clones, 85% to 95% recorded once. This rearrangement joins TRBV19 to TRBJ2-3, with 8 bases aligning to TRBD2. Sequenced material: unstimulated CD4+ T cells sorted from spleen or lymph node cells, taken before intestinal transplant. This receptor was obtained from a human donor who received an intestinal transplant. CDR3 amino acids: CASSPGGSTDTQYF. For the CDR3, the DNA is TGTGCCAGTAGTCCGGGGGGGAGCACAGATACGCAGTATTTT.